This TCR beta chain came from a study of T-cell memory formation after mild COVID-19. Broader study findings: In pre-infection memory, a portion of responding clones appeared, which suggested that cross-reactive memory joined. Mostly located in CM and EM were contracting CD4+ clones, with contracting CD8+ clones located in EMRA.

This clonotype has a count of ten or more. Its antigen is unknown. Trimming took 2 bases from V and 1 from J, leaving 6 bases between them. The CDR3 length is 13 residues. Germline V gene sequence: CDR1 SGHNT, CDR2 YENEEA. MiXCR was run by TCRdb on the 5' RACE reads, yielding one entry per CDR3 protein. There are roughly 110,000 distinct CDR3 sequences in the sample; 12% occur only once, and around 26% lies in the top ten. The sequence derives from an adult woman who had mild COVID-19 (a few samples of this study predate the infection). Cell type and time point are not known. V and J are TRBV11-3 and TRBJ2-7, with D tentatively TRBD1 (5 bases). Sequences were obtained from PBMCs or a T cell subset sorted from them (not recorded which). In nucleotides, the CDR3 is TGTGCCAGCAGCTTACAGGGATCCTACGAGCAGTACTTC. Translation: CASSLQGSYEQYF.